Listed here are 4 T cell receptor beta chains from one sample, sequenced in a study of identical twins. TCRdb called the 5' RACE reads again in MiXCR, with one record for every CDR3 protein. The repertoire consists of a few hundred thousand distinct CDR3 sequences, with roughly 18% occurring once and the leading ten covering roughly an eighth. Sequenced material: naive T cells sorted from blood. The receptors derive from a man aged 50-60 years in good health.

The chain links TRBV2 to TRBJ2-7; 7 bases match TRBD2. Germline lookup yields CDR1 SNHLY and CDR2 FYNNEI. V lost 6 bases and J lost 4; bases outside the gene matches: 9. This CDR3 region has 14 residues. CDR3 sequence: CASRQHLAVYEQYF. CDR3 DNA sequence: TGTGCCAGCAGACAACATCTAGCGGTGTACGAGCAGTACTTC.

The V call is TRBV25-1, the J call TRBJ2-1, with TRBD2 matching 7 bases. J gave up 7 bases and V 7 bases, and 7 bases lay outside the gene matches. CDR1 and CDR2 (germline): MGHDK, SYGVNS. The CDR3 contains 13 residues. CDR3 protein: CASTIPGGNEQFF. In nucleotides, the CDR3 is TGTGCCAGCACCATACCGGGGGGTAATGAGCAGTTCTTC.

This clonotype was seen many times. The chain has TRBV10-3 and TRBJ2-7, with 8 nucleotides matching TRBD1. CDR1 is ENHRY, CDR2 SYGVKD, per germline. Trimming cost V 6 bases and J 3 bases; bases outside gene matches: 10. CDR3 size: 15 residues. CDR3: CAIRTGDRPNYEQYF. The DNA for the CDR3 is TGTGCCATCAGGACAGGGGACAGGCCCAACTACGAGCAGTACTTC.

This clonotype has just a few counts. The rearrangement links TRBV12-3 or TRBV12-4 to TRBJ1-3, with D tentatively TRBD1 (6 bases). The V and J ends lost 5 bases and 8 bases respectively, with 16 bases between them. The CDR3 extends over 14 amino acids. CDR3 DNA sequence: TGTGCCAGCAGTCTACAGGGTACGGAGGACACCATATATTTT. Amino acid sequence: CASSLQGTEDTIYF.